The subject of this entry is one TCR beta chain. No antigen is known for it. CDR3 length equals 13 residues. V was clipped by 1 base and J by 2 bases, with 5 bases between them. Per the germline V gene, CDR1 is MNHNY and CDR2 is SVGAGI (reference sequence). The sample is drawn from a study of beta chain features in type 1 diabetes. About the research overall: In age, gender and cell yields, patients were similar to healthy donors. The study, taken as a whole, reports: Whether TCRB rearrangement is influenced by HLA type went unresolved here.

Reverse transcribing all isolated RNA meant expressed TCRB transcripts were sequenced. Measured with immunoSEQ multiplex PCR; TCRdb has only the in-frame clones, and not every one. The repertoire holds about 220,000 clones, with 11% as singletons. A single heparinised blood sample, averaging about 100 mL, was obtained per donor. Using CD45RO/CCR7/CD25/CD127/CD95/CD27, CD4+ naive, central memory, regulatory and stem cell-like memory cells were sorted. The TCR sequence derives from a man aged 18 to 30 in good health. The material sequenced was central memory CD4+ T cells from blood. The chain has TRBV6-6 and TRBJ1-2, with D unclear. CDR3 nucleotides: TGTGCCAGCAGTTACTTCAGAAACTATGGCTACACCTTC. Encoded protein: CASSYFRNYGYTF.